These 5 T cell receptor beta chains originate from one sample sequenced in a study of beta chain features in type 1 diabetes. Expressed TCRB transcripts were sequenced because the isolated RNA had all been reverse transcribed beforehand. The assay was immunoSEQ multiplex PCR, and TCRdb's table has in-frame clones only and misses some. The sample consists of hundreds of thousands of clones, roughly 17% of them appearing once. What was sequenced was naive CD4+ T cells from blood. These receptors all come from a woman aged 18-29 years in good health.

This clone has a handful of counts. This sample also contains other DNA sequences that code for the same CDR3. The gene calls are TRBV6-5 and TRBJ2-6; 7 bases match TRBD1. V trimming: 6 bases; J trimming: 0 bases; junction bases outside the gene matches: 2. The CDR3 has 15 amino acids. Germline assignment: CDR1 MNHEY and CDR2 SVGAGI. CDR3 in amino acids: CASRGQSSGANVLTF. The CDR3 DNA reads TGTGCCAGCAGGGGACAGAGCTCTGGGGCCAACGTCCTGACTTTC.

The CDR3 spells CASSSGGKNIQYF. DNA for the CDR3: TGTGCCAGCAGTTCCGGCGGCAAAAACATTCAGTACTTC. The chain carries TRBV6-1 and TRBJ2-4; D ambiguous. Looked up from germline, CDR1 is MNHNS and CDR2 is SASEGT. The V end was cut by 5 bases, the J end by 3 bases, with 8 bases between. This CDR3 contains 13 residues.

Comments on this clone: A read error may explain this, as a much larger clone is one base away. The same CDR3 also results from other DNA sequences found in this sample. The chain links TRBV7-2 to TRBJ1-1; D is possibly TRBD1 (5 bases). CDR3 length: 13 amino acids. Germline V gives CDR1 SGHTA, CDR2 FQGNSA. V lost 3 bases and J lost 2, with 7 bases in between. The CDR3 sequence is CASSFDSNTEAFF. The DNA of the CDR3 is TGTGCCAGCAGCTTTGACAGCAACACTGAAGCTTTCTTT.

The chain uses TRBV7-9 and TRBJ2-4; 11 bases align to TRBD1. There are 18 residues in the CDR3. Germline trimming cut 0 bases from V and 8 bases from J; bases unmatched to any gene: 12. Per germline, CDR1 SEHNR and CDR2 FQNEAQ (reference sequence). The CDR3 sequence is CASSLAVEKGQGGDIQYF. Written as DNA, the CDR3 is TGTGCCAGCAGCTTAGCAGTTGAGAAGGGACAGGGGGGAGACATTCAGTACTTC. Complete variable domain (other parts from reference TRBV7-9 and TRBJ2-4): DTGVSQNPRHKITKRGQNVTFRCDPISEHNRLYWYRQTLGQGPEFLTYFQNEAQLEKSRLLSDRFSAERPKGSFSTLEIQRTEQGDSAMYLCASSLAVEKGQGGDIQYFGAGTRLSVL.

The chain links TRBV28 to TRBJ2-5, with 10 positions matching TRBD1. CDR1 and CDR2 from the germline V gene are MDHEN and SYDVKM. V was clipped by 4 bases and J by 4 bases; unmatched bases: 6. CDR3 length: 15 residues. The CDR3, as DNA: TGTGCCAGCAGTTCCGCCGGGACAGGGGTAGAGACCCAGTACTTC. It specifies CASSSAGTGVETQYF.